The 17 T cell receptor beta chains given below trace back to one sample, sequenced in a study of patients and donors after allogeneic stem cell transplantation. TCRdb fed the RT-PCR reads into MiXCR, producing one record per CDR3 protein. This sample has 30,000 to 40,000 distinct CDR3 sequences; roughly a third occur once, and the top ten carry 76%. Sequencing input: blood, either unsorted or a sorted T cell fraction (not recorded which). All receptors derive from a human donor who was either an allogeneic HSCT recipient or a stem cell or donor lymphocyte infusion donor (not recorded which). It is not recorded whose cells these are; they may come from a transplant donor.

This chain links TRBV15 with TRBJ1-5; possibly TRBD1 for D (5 bases). The CDR3 runs to 17 residues. Germline V lookup: CDR1 LNHNV, CDR2 YYDKDF (reference sequence). Trimming removed 8 bases from V and 0 bases from J, with 20 bases in between. CDR3 DNA sequence: TGTGCCACCTCTCCTTCAAGGGGCTTATATAGCAATCAGCCCCAGCATTTT. Translated, it gives CATSPSRGLYSNQPQHF.

In its sample, this clonotype was seen a few times. The chain joins TRBV5-6 to TRBJ2-5; D unresolved. Germline V gene data show CDR1 as SGHDT and CDR2 as YYEEEE. V lost 4 bases and J lost 2, with 3 bases in between. The CDR3 is made up of 11 amino acids. Written as DNA, the CDR3 is TGTGCCAGCAGCCATCAAGAGACCCAGTACTTC. Translating gives CASSHQETQYF.

As regards this clonotype: Compared with germline, one end of the junction differs, possibly owing to a read error. V and J are TRBV29-1 and TRBJ1-1, with D maybe TRBD1 (5 bases). Germline values: CDR1 SQVTM, CDR2 ANQGSEA. The CDR3 runs 14 residues. The CDR3 DNA sequence: TGCGGCGTTGAGATTGCTGGGACGGGCACTGAAGCTTTCTTT. This translates into CGVEIAGTGTEAFF.

The chain recombines TRBV29-1 with TRBJ1-2; maybe TRBD1 (6 bases). V dropped 2 bases and J dropped 8 bases, with 9 bases sitting between them. This CDR3 has 11 amino acids. In germline, CDR1 is SQVTM, CDR2 ANQGSEA. The DNA of the CDR3 is TGCAGCGTTGAATCAGGGGAAGGCTACACCTTC. Protein product: CSVESGEGYTF.

The V gene is TRBV20-1, the J gene TRBJ1-5; 9 nucleotides line up with TRBD1. The CDR3 is 16 residues long. The V segment lost 5 bases and the J segment 0 bases; nucleotides outside the gene matches: 8. Germline lookup yields CDR1 DFQATT and CDR2 SNEGSKA (reference sequence). The CDR3 DNA reads TGCAGTGCTGGGACAGGGACCCTTTATAGCAATCAGCCCCAGCATTTT. Translated: CSAGTGTLYSNQPQHF.

This clonotype was counted at least ten times. The V gene is TRBV5-6, the J gene TRBJ1-2, with D possibly TRBD1 on 6 matching bases. Looked up from germline, CDR1 is SGHDT and CDR2 is YYEEEE. V was pared by 7 bases and J by 6 bases, with 16 bases between. This CDR3 has 13 residues. The CDR3 nucleotides read TGTGCCAGCCACAGGGACTTGATTCATGGCTACACCTTC. This encodes CASHRDLIHGYTF.

The V and J genes are TRBV6-1 and TRBJ1-2; perhaps TRBD1 as D (5 bases). V was trimmed by 7 bases and J by 7 bases, leaving 10 bases between them. CDR1 and CDR2 from the germline V gene are MNHNS and SASEGT. This CDR3 region has 11 residues. The CDR3 loop is CASKQAAGYTF. For the CDR3, the DNA is TGTGCCAGCAAACAGGCGGCTGGCTACACCTTC.

The CDR3 DNA follows: TGCAGTGCCACTACTAGCGGGAGGGCCAAAGATACGCAGTATTTT. Amino acid sequence: CSATTSGRAKDTQYF. The V gene is TRBV20-1, the J gene TRBJ2-3; 13 bases line up with TRBD2. Trimming cost V 6 bases and J 5 bases; bases outside gene matches: 8. Germline V gene lookup returns CDR1 DFQATT and CDR2 SNEGSKA (reference sequence). This CDR3 spans 15 amino acids.

V usage is TRBV11-2 and J usage is TRBJ2-2, with D possibly being TRBD1 (5 bases). CDR3 size: 15 residues. Trimming pared 0 bases from V and 7 bases from J, leaving 12 bases between. Germline lookup yields CDR1 SGHAT and CDR2 FQNNGV. For the CDR3, the DNA is TGTGCCAGCAGCTTAGATCGCTTGGGGCACGGGGAGCTGTTTTTT. As protein: CASSLDRLGHGELFF.

This clonotype is labeled as medium-sized. This chain links TRBV29-1 with TRBJ1-1; tentatively, D is TRBD1 (5 bases). CDR3 length: 15 amino acids. V lost 1 base and J 0 bases, leaving 12 bases between the germline ends. Germline loops: CDR1 SQVTM, CDR2 ANQGSEA. As DNA, the CDR3 is TGCAGCGTTGAAGCGGCCGGGACGGTGAACACTGAAGCTTTCTTT. Translation: CSVEAAGTVNTEAFF.

This clonotype was observed a handful of times. The chain is built from TRBV7-2 and TRBJ1-5; D call uncertain. V lost 3 bases and J lost 3, with 3 bases in between. From germline, CDR1 is SGHTA and CDR2 FQGNSA. The CDR3 has 12 residues. The chain's CDR3 is CASSFPNQPQHF. DNA of the CDR3: TGTGCCAGCAGCTTTCCCAATCAGCCCCAGCATTTT.

J is TRBJ1-1 and V is TRBV29-1, with TRBD1 matching 7 bases. The CDR3 is 13 residues long. The germline V gene has CDR1 SQVTM and CDR2 ANQGSEA. J lost 2 bases, V lost 5 bases, and 5 bases had no gene match. This CDR3 is CSVTRQGNTEAFF. The CDR3 DNA reads as TGCAGCGTTACCAGACAGGGTAACACTGAAGCTTTCTTT.

This clonotype was seen more than once but under ten times. This rearrangement joins TRBV29-1 to TRBJ1-2; 8 bases match TRBD1. Per germline, CDR1 SQVTM and CDR2 ANQGSEA. The ends lost 7 bases at V and 6 bases at J; junction bases unmatched: 4. The CDR3 runs 11 residues. This CDR3 reads CSAPTGDGYTF. CDR3 in DNA: TGCAGCGCTCCGACAGGGGATGGCTACACCTTC.

In its sample, this clonotype was seen a few times. V is TRBV12-3 or TRBV12-4 and J is TRBJ1-3, with 7 positions matching TRBD1. The V segment lost 1 base and the J segment 0 bases; nucleotides outside the gene matches: 6. CDR3 length: 17 amino acids. CDR3 DNA: TGTGCCAGCAGTTTAGTTACAGGGGTTCTCTCTGGAAACACCATATATTTT. Translation: CASSLVTGVLSGNTIYF.

V is TRBV4-3 and J is TRBJ1-3; D unclear. V shed 1 base and J shed 8 bases, with 3 bases lying between them. Germline V lookup: CDR1 LGHNA, CDR2 YSLEER. CDR3 length: 11 residues. CDR3 DNA sequence: TGCGCCAGCAGCCAAGCTGACACCATATATTTT. Its translation: CASSQADTIYF.

This clonotype was found many times. CDR3 in amino acids: CASSTGLAGATDTQYF. The CDR3 DNA follows: TGCGCCAGCAGCACGGGACTAGCGGGGGCCACAGATACGCAGTATTTT. This sequence joins TRBV5-1 and TRBJ2-3, with 14 bases fitting TRBD2. The CDR3 spans 16 residues. V lost 4 bases and J lost 2; bases outside the gene matches: 3. From germline, CDR1 is SGHRS and CDR2 YFSETQ.

The chain carries TRBV5-5 and TRBJ2-5; D possibly corresponds to TRBD2 (7 bases). Looked up from germline, CDR1 is SGHKS and CDR2 is YYEKEE (reference sequence). The CDR3 is 15 amino acids. V dropped 1 base and J dropped 3 bases, with 13 bases sitting between them. DNA for the CDR3: TGTGCCAGCAGCTTGTTACAGGGAGGGGAAGAGACCCAGTACTTC. Translation: CASSLLQGGEETQYF.